The entry below gives a single TCR beta chain sequence along with its context. With 3 bases clipped from V and 6 bases from J, the junction kept 5 bases outside the gene matches. The CDR3 totals 15 residues. From germline, CDR1 is ENHRY and CDR2 SYGVKD. The sample originates from a study of blood T cell repertoires in COVID-19. Exposed enrollees had met someone with a PCR-confirmed or clinician-diagnosed COVID-19 case at some point within the 2 weeks before study entry. In the study's own analysis: Researchers report that nucleated cell counts were estimated from reference gene primer amplification. Sequencing was performed with immunoSEQ multiplex PCR; in TCRdb, only in-frame clones are kept and a portion is missing. Clone size and V and J calls were adopted from that table, with D and trimming inferred from the DNA. The sample shows 350,000 or so clones, about 88% of them seen only once.

The origin of this receptor is a woman aged 25-40 years who had been exposed to COVID-19. J is TRBJ1-1 and V is TRBV10-3; TRBD1 aligns across 12 bases. Sequenced sample: PBMCs or T cells enriched from blood (not recorded which). In DNA, the CDR3 is TGTGCCATCAGTGAAAGGGGACAGGGGGCTGCTGAAGCTTTCTTT. This codes for CAISERGQGAAEAFF.